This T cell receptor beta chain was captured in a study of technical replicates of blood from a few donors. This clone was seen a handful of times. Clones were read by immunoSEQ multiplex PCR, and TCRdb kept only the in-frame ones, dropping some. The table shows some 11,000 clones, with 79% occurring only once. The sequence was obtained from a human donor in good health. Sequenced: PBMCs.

This CDR3 reads CASSSHRNNNQPQHF. CDR3 DNA sequence: TGTGCCAGCAGCTCACACAGGAATAACAATCAGCCCCAGCATTTT. The V and J genes are TRBV7-8 and TRBJ1-5; D is possibly TRBD1 (5 bases). The CDR3 sequence is 15 residues long. V lost 4 bases and J 3 bases, leaving 13 bases between the germline ends. Germline lookup yields CDR1 SGHVS and CDR2 FQNEAQ.